Following are 29 T cell receptor beta chains from one sample sequenced in a study of technical replicates of blood from a handful of donors. Profiling relied on immunoSEQ multiplex PCR, and the TCRdb table lists in-frame clones only, not all of them. Of about 58,000 clones in the sample, about 95% were seen once. Material: PBMCs. The receptors shown here come from a human donor in good health. Some clones in this sample may be carry-over from other donors' samples.

This chain connects TRBV9 to TRBJ2-7; the D gene is possibly TRBD1 (6 bases). Trimming shortened V by 4 bases and J by 5 bases, and 13 bases separated the two germline ends. The CDR3 consists of 13 residues. In germline, CDR1 is SGDLS, CDR2 YYNGEE. In DNA, the CDR3 is TGTGCCAGCAGCTTCAGGGGAGAGAACGAGCAGTACTTC. This encodes CASSFRGENEQYF.

The chain links TRBV9 to TRBJ2-1, with D possibly matching TRBD2 (6 bases). The CDR3 runs to 17 residues. The V gene lost 0 bases and the J gene lost 1 base, with 14 bases spanning the gap. Germline V gives CDR1 SGDLS, CDR2 YYNGEE. CDR3 sequence: CASSVVPTSLSYNEQFF. The CDR3 DNA reads as TGTGCCAGCAGCGTAGTTCCCACTAGCTTATCCTACAATGAGCAGTTCTTC.

The rearrangement links TRBV2 to TRBJ2-7; tentatively, D is TRBD2 (5 bases). This CDR3 spans 14 amino acids. Germline V gives CDR1 SNHLY, CDR2 FYNNEI. V lost 3 bases to trimming and J lost 0 bases, with 9 bases between them. CDR3 coding DNA: TGTGCCAGCAGTGACTGGACTCTCTCCTACGAGCAGTACTTC. It translates to CASSDWTLSYEQYF.

The rearrangement links TRBV6-1 to TRBJ1-2, with TRBD1 matching 9 bases. Germline lookup yields CDR1 MNHNS and CDR2 SASEGT. The CDR3 extends over 15 amino acids. Trimming at V came to 4 bases and at J to 13 bases, leaving 16 bases not matched to a gene. The CDR3 DNA reads as TGTGCCAGCAGTGCCTCGTTGTCGGGACAGGGCGGTTTCACCTTC. Translating it yields CASSASLSGQGGFTF.

The chain has TRBV13 and TRBJ2-7; weak D call: TRBD2 (6 bases). Germline values: CDR1 PRHDT, CDR2 FYEKMQ (reference sequence). This CDR3 spans 15 amino acids. The germline V and J ends were trimmed by 5 bases and 2 bases, with 16 bases remaining between them. The CDR3 protein is CASSSQGGSPYEQYF. Here the CDR3 DNA reads TGTGCCAGCAGCAGCCAAGGAGGGAGCCCCTACGAGCAGTACTTC.

The chain carries TRBV19 and TRBJ1-1, with D maybe TRBD1 (5 bases). The V end lost 8 bases, the J end lost 4 bases, and 20 bases lay between the germline ends. From germline, CDR1 is LNHDA and CDR2 SQIVND (reference sequence). This CDR3 is built from 15 residues. The CDR3 is CASRWGRAVSTEAFF. The CDR3 coding sequence is TGTGCCAGTCGATGGGGCAGGGCCGTAAGCACTGAAGCTTTCTTT.

This clone was picked up one time. The genes are TRBV7-3 and TRBJ2-2; D might be TRBD2 (5 bases). Germline CDR1 is SGHTA and CDR2 is FQGTGA. The V end was cut by 6 bases, the J end by 6 bases, with 23 bases between. The CDR3 has 17 amino acids. CDR3 loop: CASSLASFPRGAGELFF. The CDR3 DNA sequence: TGTGCCAGCAGTCTAGCTTCCTTCCCCCGGGGTGCCGGGGAGCTGTTTTTT.

The chain has TRBV5-1 and TRBJ1-1; D possibly corresponds to TRBD1 (6 bases). Trimming took 0 bases from V and 1 from J, leaving 7 bases between them. Germline CDR1 is SGHRS and CDR2 is YFSETQ. This CDR3 contains 14 residues. CDR3 sequence reads: CASSLGDTNTEAFF. The DNA for the CDR3 is TGCGCCAGCAGCTTGGGGGACACGAACACTGAAGCTTTCTTT.

V is TRBV7-9 and J is TRBJ2-7, with D perhaps TRBD1 (6 bases). The CDR3 has 14 residues. Germline V gene sequence: CDR1 SEHNR, CDR2 FQNEAQ (reference sequence). With 5 bases removed from V and 6 bases from J, the gap between germline ends came to 17 bases. CDR3 in amino acids: CASSAYMTGVEQYF. The CDR3 bases are TGTGCCAGCAGCGCCTACATGACAGGAGTCGAGCAGTACTTC.

The rearrangement uses TRBV5-6 and TRBJ1-6, with a tentative D call TRBD1 (6 bases). V was cut by 3 bases and J by 7 bases, with 17 bases left in between. Germline V gene sequence: CDR1 SGHDT, CDR2 YYEEEE. The CDR3 has 16 residues. Here the CDR3 DNA reads TGTGCCAGCAGCTCGGGAGGGGGGGCGCTGAATTCACCCCTCCACTTT. Its translation: CASSSGGGALNSPLHF.

J is TRBJ2-3 and V is TRBV5-1; 7 bases align to TRBD2. There are 12 residues in the CDR3. With V trimmed by 7 bases and J by 2 bases, 1 base remained unmatched. Germline values: CDR1 SGHRS, CDR2 YFSETQ. CDR3 DNA: TGCGCCAGCCGACTAGCCACAGATACGCAGTATTTT. This gives the protein CASRLATDTQYF.

This clone was observed a single time. The rearrangement joins TRBV7-9 to TRBJ1-1; TRBD1 matches 7 bases. The V and J ends lost 5 bases and 4 bases, in that order; junction bases with no gene match: 4. The CDR3 is made up of 13 amino acids. CDR1 and CDR2 from the germline V gene are SEHNR and FQNEAQ (reference sequence). The DNA of the CDR3 is TGTGCCAGCAGCCCGGGACAGAGCACTGAAGCTTTCTTT. Translated: CASSPGQSTEAFF.

V and J are TRBV7-2 and TRBJ2-1; tentative D call: TRBD2 (5 bases). Germline values: CDR1 SGHTA, CDR2 FQGNSA. With 5 bases removed from V and 4 bases from J, the gap between germline ends came to 15 bases. This CDR3 has 15 amino acids. This chain's CDR3 is CASSPGVAQYNEQFF. The CDR3 DNA follows: TGTGCCAGCAGCCCCGGGGTAGCGCAGTACAATGAGCAGTTCTTC. Full variable domain (rest looked up from reference TRBV7-2 and TRBJ2-1): GAGVSQSPSNKVTEKGKDVELRCDPISGHTALYWYRQSLGQGLEFLIYFQGNSAPDKSGLPSDRFSAERTGGSVSTLTIQRTQQEDSAVYLCASSPGVAQYNEQFFGPGTRLTVL.

This chain uses TRBV6-5 with TRBJ1-1; D gene uncertain. Germline CDR1 reads MNHEY; CDR2 reads SVGAGI. Trimming took 0 bases from V and 3 from J, leaving 11 bases between them. This CDR3 comprises 15 residues. The chain's CDR3 is CASSYSRSRDTEAFF. In DNA form, the CDR3 reads TGTGCCAGCAGTTACTCCCGGTCGAGGGACACTGAAGCTTTCTTT.

The V and J genes are TRBV2 and TRBJ2-1; a weak D match, TRBD1 (6 bases). The CDR3 length is 14 residues. Trimming shortened V by 4 bases and J by 4 bases, and 11 bases separated the two germline ends. CDR1 is SNHLY and CDR2 is FYNNEI in the germline V gene. The CDR3 loop is CASSAAQGYNEQFF. The CDR3 bases are TGTGCCAGCAGTGCTGCGCAGGGGTACAATGAGCAGTTCTTC. Complete variable domain (other parts from reference TRBV2 and TRBJ2-1): EPEVTQTPSHQVTQMGQEVILRCVPISNHLYFYWYRQILGQKVEFLVSFYNNEISEKSEIFDDQFSVERPDGSNFTLKIRSTKLEDSAMYFCASSAAQGYNEQFFGPGTRLTVL.

The V gene is TRBV6-6, the J gene TRBJ1-5; 7 positions match TRBD1. This CDR3 region has 15 residues. Germline V gives CDR1 MNHNY, CDR2 SVGAGI (reference sequence). Trimming removed 5 bases from V and 3 bases from J; junction bases left unmatched: 7. The CDR3 bases are TGTGCCAGCAGTAACCGGGACAGAGACAATCAGCCCCAGCATTTT. This gives the protein CASSNRDRDNQPQHF.

The J gene is TRBJ2-7, the V gene TRBV6-6; 7 bases are a match to TRBD1. With 5 bases clipped from V and 3 bases from J, the junction kept 1 base outside the gene matches. Germline CDR1 reads MNHNY; CDR2 reads SVGAGI (reference sequence). CDR3 length equals 12 residues. CDR3 region: CASSNRGYEQYF. CDR3 DNA sequence: TGTGCCAGCAGTAACAGGGGCTACGAGCAGTACTTC.

The rearrangement links TRBV4-2 to TRBJ2-7, with 13 bases that match TRBD2. The CDR3 sequence is 14 residues long. In germline, CDR1 is LGHNA, CDR2 YNFKEQ. The trim removed 6 bases at V and 2 bases at J, leaving 1 base unmatched. The CDR3 DNA reads TGTGCCAGCAGACTAGCGGGGGGGACCTACGAGCAGTACTTC. This encodes CASRLAGGTYEQYF.

This rearrangement joins TRBV4-3 to TRBJ2-2, with D tentatively TRBD2 (6 bases). V lost 0 bases and J 4 bases, leaving 9 bases between the germline ends. Germline V gene data show CDR1 as LGHNA and CDR2 as YSLEER. CDR3 length: 15 amino acids. The CDR3 DNA reads as TGCGCCAGCAGCCAAGATCGAGCGGGCACCGGGGAGCTGTTTTTT. Its protein is CASSQDRAGTGELFF.

The J gene is TRBJ2-6, the V gene TRBV19; D gene unclear. This CDR3 contains 14 residues. Germline CDR1 LNHDA, CDR2 SQIVND (reference sequence). Deletions cut 5 bases from V and 0 bases from J, with 5 bases between. In DNA form, the CDR3 reads TGTGCCAGTAGTCGTCTCTCTGGGGCCAACGTCCTGACTTTC. Encoded protein: CASSRLSGANVLTF.

The chain joins TRBV9 to TRBJ2-4, with D maybe TRBD2 (7 bases). V lost 0 bases and J lost 8, with 12 bases in between. The CDR3 is made up of 14 amino acids. Germline V gene sequence: CDR1 SGDLS, CDR2 YYNGEE. The CDR3 DNA follows: TGTGCCAGCAGCGTAGGAGGGGGGGACGACATTCAGTACTTC. This gives the protein CASSVGGGDDIQYF.

This chain connects TRBV30 to TRBJ2-7, with D possibly being TRBD2 (7 bases). The V end lost 5 bases, the J end lost 0 bases, and 14 bases lay between the germline ends. Germline V gene lookup returns CDR1 GTSNPN and CDR2 SVGIG (reference sequence). CDR3 length equals 14 residues. The CDR3 is CAWGFGGLSYEQYF. The DNA for the CDR3 is TGTGCCTGGGGCTTCGGGGGGCTCTCCTACGAGCAGTACTTC.

V and J are TRBV27 and TRBJ1-2, with D perhaps TRBD1 (5 bases). Trimming took off 5 bases at V and 2 bases at J, with 12 bases between the two ends. Per the germline V gene, CDR1 is MNHEY and CDR2 is SMNVEV (reference sequence). The CDR3 length is 14 residues. CDR3: CASSAFQGNYGYTF. CDR3 nucleotides: TGTGCCAGCAGTGCCTTCCAGGGAAACTATGGCTACACCTTC.

The chain employs TRBV6-1 and TRBJ1-2; TRBD1 might be the D (6 bases). V lost 2 bases and J 6 bases, leaving 16 bases between the germline ends. The germline V gene encodes CDR1 MNHNS and CDR2 SASEGT. The CDR3 is 15 residues long. The CDR3 loop is CASSEIRQGNHGYTF. DNA for the CDR3: TGTGCCAGCAGTGAAATTCGGCAGGGGAATCATGGCTACACCTTC.

The gene calls are TRBV7-8 and TRBJ1-2; D might be TRBD1 (5 bases). V was pared by 5 bases and J by 8 bases, with 15 bases between. The CDR3 has 13 amino acids. CDR1 and CDR2 from the germline V gene are SGHVS and FQNEAQ. CDR3 in DNA: TGTGCCAGCAGCCCGTGGGGGGAAGGGGGCTACACCTTC. Protein: CASSPWGEGGYTF.

The chain is built from TRBV25-1 and TRBJ2-1, with 10 bases identical to TRBD2. CDR3 length equals 14 residues. CDR1 MGHDK and CDR2 SYGVNS come from the germline V gene. V shed 4 bases and J 9 bases; nucleotides not matched to a gene: 6. This chain's CDR3 is CASSVSGRLGEQFF. The CDR3 DNA reads TGTGCCAGCAGTGTTAGCGGGAGGCTCGGTGAGCAGTTCTTC.

This rearrangement joins TRBV27 to TRBJ1-4; no definite D call. V lost 6 bases, J lost 8 bases, and 13 bases lay in between. This CDR3 comprises 13 residues. Germline assignment: CDR1 MNHEY and CDR2 SMNVEV (reference sequence). CDR3 sequence reads: CASRGRVSEKLFF. CDR3 in DNA: TGTGCCAGCAGGGGGAGGGTCTCGGAAAAACTGTTTTTT.

The V and J genes are TRBV15 and TRBJ2-5, with TRBD2 matching over 7 bases. V was pared by 5 bases and J by 7 bases, with 16 bases of the junction left unmatched. From germline, CDR1 is LNHNV and CDR2 YYDKDF (reference sequence). This CDR3 comprises 16 residues. The CDR3 loop reads CATSPRSGGGGGTQYF. The CDR3 nucleotides read TGTGCCACCAGCCCCCGTAGTGGGGGGGGTGGCGGGACCCAGTACTTC.

About this clone: A junction end diverges from the germline sequence, so it may reflect a read error. The CDR3 region has the DNA TGTGCCAGCAGTTCGTGGGGGCCTCTAGTGATATCCTTC. It specifies CASSSWGPLVISF. The rearrangement links TRBV7-2 to TRBJ2-7, with D possibly TRBD1 on 6 matching bases. This CDR3 has 13 residues. Germline loops: CDR1 SGHTA, CDR2 FQGNSA.